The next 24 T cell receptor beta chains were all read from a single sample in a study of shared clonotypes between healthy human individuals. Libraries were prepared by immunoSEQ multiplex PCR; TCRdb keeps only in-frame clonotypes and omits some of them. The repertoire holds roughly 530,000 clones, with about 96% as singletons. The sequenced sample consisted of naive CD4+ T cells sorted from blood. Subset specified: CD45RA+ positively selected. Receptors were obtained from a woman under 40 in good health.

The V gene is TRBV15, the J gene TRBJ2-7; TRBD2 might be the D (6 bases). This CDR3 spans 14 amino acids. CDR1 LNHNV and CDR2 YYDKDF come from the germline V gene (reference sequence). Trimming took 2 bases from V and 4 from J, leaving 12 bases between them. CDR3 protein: CATSRSAGGYEQYF. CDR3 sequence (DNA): TGTGCCACCAGCAGAAGCGCCGGGGGTTACGAGCAGTACTTC.

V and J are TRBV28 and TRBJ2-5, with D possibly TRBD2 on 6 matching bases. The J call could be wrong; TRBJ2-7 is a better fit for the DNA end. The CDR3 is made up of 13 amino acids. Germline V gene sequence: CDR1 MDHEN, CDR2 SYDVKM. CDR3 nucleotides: TGTGCCAGCAGAGGCGGGGCCCCCTACGAGCAGTACTTC. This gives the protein CASRGGAPYEQYF.

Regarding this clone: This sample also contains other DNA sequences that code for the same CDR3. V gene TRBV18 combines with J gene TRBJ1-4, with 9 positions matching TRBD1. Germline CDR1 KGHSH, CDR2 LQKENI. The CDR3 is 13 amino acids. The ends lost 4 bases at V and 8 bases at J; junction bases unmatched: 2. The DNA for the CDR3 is TGTGCCAGCTCACGGGACAGGGACGAAAAACTGTTTTTT. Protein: CASSRDRDEKLFF.

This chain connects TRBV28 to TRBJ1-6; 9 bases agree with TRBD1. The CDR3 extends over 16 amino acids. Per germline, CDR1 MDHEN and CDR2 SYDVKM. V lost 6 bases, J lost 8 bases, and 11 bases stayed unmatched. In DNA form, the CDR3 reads TGTGCCAGCAGACTATCCGGGACAGGGTTGGATTCACCCCTCCACTTT. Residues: CASRLSGTGLDSPLHF.

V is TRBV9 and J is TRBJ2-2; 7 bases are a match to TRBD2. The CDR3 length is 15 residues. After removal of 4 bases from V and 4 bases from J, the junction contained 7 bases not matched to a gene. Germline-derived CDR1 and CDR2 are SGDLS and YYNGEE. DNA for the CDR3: TGTGCCAGCAGCCCCCGGGGAGGGCCCACCGGGGAGCTGTTTTTT. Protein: CASSPRGGPTGELFF.

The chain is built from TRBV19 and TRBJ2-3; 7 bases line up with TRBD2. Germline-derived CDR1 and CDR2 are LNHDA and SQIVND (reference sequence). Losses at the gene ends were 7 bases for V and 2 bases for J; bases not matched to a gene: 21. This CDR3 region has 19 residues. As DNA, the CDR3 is TGTGCCAGTAAAAACTCCGGCGGGGCTAGCGGAATTGACACAGATACGCAGTATTTT. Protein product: CASKNSGGASGIDTDTQYF.

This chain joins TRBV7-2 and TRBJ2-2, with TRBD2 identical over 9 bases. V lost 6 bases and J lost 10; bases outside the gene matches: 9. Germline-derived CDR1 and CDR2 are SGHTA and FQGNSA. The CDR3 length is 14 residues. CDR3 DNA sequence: TGTGCCAGCAGAAGGTCGCGGGAGGGTACGGAGCTGTTTTTT. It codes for CASRRSREGTELFF.

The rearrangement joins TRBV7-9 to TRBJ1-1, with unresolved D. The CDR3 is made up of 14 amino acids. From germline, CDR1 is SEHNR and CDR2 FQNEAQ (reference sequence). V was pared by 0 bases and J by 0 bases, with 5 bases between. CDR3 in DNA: TGTGCCAGCAGCTTAGCCCGGCTGAACACTGAAGCTTTCTTT. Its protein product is CASSLARLNTEAFF.

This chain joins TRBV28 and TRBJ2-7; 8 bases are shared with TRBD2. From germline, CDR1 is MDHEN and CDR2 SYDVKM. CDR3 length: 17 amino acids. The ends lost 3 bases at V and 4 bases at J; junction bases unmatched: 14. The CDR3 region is CASSFRLANNSGYEQYF. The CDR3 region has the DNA TGTGCCAGCAGTTTTCGACTAGCGAACAATTCGGGGTACGAGCAGTACTTC.

CDR3 DNA: TGTGCCAGCTCAATCGGGGACGAGCAGTACTTC. Protein: CASSIGDEQYF. The chain employs TRBV18 and TRBJ2-7, with a tentative D call TRBD2 (5 bases). The CDR3 runs 11 residues. With 5 bases removed from V and 5 bases from J, the gap between germline ends came to 7 bases. Germline V gene lookup returns CDR1 KGHSH and CDR2 LQKENI.

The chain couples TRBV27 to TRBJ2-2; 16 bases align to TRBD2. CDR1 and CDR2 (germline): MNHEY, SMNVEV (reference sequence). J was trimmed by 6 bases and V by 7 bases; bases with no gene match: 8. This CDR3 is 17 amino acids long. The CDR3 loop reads CASTGTSGRVGAGELFF. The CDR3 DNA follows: TGTGCCAGCACCGGGACTAGCGGGAGGGTTGGGGCCGGGGAGCTGTTTTTT.

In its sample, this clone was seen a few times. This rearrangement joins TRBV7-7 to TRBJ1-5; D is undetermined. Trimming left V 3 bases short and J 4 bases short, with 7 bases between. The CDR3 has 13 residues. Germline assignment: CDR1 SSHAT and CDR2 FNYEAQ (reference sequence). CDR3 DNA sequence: TGTGCCAGCAGCTTGAAAGGGAATCAGCCCCAGCATTTT. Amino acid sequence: CASSLKGNQPQHF.

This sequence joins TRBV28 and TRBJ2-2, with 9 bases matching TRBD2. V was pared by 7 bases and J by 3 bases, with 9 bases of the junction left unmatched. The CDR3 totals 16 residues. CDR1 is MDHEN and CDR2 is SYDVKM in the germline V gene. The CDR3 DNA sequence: TGTGCCAGCACCGCTAGCGGGAAATGGTACACCGGGGAGCTGTTTTTT. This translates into CASTASGKWYTGELFF.

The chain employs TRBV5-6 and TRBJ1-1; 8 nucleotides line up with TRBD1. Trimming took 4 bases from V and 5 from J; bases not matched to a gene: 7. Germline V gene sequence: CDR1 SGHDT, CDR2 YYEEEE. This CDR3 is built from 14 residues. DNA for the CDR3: TGTGCCAGCAGCAACCAGGGGGCTGGGACTGAAGCTTTCTTT. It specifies CASSNQGAGTEAFF.

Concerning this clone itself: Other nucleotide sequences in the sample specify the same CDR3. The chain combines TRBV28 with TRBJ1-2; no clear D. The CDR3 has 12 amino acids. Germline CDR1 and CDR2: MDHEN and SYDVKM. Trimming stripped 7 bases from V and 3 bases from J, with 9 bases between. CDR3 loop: CASTPGDYGYTF. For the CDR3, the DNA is TGTGCCAGCACTCCCGGGGACTATGGCTACACCTTC.

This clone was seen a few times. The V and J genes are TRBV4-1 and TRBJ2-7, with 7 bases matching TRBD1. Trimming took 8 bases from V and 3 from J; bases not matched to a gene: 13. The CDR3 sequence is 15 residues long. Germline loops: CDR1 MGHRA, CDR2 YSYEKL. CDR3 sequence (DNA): TGCGCCAGCTCTGCGACCGGGACAGAGATCTACGAGCAGTACTTC. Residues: CASSATGTEIYEQYF.

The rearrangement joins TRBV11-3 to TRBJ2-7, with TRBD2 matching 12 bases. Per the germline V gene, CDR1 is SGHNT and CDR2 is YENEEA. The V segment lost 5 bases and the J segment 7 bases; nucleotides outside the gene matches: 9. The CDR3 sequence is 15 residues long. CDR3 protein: CASSGLAGKLREQYF. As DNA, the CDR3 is TGTGCCAGCAGCGGACTAGCGGGGAAATTACGGGAGCAGTACTTC.

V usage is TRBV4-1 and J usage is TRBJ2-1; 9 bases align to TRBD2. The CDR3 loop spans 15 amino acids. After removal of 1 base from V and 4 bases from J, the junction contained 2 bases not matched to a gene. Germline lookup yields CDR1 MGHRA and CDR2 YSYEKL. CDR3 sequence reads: CASSQGLAGYNEQFF. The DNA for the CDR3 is TGCGCCAGCAGCCAAGGGCTAGCGGGGTACAATGAGCAGTTCTTC.

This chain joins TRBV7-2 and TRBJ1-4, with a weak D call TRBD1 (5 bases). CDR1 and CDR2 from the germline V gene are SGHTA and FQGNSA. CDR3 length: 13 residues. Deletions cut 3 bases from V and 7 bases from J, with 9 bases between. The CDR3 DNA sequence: TGTGCCAGCAGCTTCAGGGTTAGTGAAAAACTGTTTTTT. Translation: CASSFRVSEKLFF.

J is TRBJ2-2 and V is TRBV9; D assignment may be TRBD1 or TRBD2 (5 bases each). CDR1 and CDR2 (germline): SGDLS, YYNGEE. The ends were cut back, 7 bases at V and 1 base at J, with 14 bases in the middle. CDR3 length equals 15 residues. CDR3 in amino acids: CASSWGTGNTGELFF. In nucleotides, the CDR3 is TGTGCCAGCTCATGGGGGACGGGGAACACCGGGGAGCTGTTTTTT.

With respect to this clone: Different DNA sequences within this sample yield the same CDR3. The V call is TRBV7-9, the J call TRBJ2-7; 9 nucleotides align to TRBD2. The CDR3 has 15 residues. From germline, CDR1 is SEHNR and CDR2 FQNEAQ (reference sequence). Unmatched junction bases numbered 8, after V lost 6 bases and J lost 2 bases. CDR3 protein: CASSFTSGPTYEQYF. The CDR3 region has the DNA TGTGCCAGCAGTTTCACTAGCGGGCCCACCTACGAGCAGTACTTC.

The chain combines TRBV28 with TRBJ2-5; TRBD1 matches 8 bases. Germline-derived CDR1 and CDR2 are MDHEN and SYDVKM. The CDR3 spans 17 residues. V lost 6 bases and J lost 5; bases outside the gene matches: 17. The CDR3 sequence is CASRPTTGTGGGETQYF. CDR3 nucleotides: TGTGCCAGCAGGCCTACAACGGGAACAGGGGGTGGGGAGACCCAGTACTTC.

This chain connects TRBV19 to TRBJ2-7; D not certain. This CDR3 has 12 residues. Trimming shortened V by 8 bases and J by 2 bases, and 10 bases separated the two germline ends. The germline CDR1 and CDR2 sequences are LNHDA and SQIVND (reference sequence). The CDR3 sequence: CASARGAYEQYF. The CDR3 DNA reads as TGTGCCAGTGCCCGTGGGGCCTACGAGCAGTACTTC.

The CDR3 is CASSHQGAGGNTIYF. In DNA, the CDR3 is TGTGCCAGCAGTCATCAGGGGGCTGGAGGAAACACCATATATTTT. The V and J genes are TRBV2 and TRBJ1-3, with TRBD1 identical over 8 bases. Germline V gene sequence: CDR1 SNHLY, CDR2 FYNNEI. This CDR3 has 15 amino acids. Trimming took 5 bases from V and 4 from J; bases not matched to a gene: 7.